Shown below are 25 T cell receptor beta chains from a single sample sequenced in a study of OX40 agonist ivuxolimab in advanced cancers. The method was immunoSEQ multiplex PCR; TCRdb's version includes in-frame clones alone and lacks a portion of them. The sample has over 10,000 clones; 80% are singletons. The starting material was CD4+ or CD8+ T cells sorted from blood, obtained in a trial of the OX40 agonist ivuxolimab. The receptors derive from an adult with an advanced solid tumor such as melanoma, head and neck, liver or kidney cancer.

Only a few counts were recorded for this clone. The J gene is TRBJ1-3, the V gene TRBV18; a possible D gene is TRBD1 (5 bases). Germline-derived CDR1 and CDR2 are KGHSH and LQKENI. The CDR3 runs to 16 residues. V was trimmed by 0 bases and J by 6 bases, leaving 15 bases between them. CDR3 in DNA: TGTGCCAGCTCACCACCGGGAAGGGACGAGGCAAACACCATATATTTT. Its protein product is CASSPPGRDEANTIYF.

The chain is built from TRBV19 and TRBJ2-6, with 10 bases that match TRBD2. V trimming: 6 bases; J trimming: 4 bases; junction bases outside the gene matches: 6. There are 16 residues in the CDR3. The germline V gene has CDR1 LNHDA and CDR2 SQIVND (reference sequence). CDR3: CASSSGGADGANVLTF. DNA for the CDR3: TGTGCCAGTAGCAGCGGGGGGGCAGACGGGGCCAACGTCCTGACTTTC.

V usage is TRBV7-6 and J usage is TRBJ2-5, with 11 nucleotides matching TRBD1. The J call could be wrong; TRBJ2-7 is a better fit for the DNA end. Looked up from germline, CDR1 is SGHVS and CDR2 is FNYEAQ. This CDR3 has 15 amino acids. In nucleotides, the CDR3 is TGTGCCAGCAGCTTAGGCGGGACAGGGGGAGTCGAGCAGTACTTC. As protein: CASSLGGTGGVEQYF.

V is TRBV5-1 and J is TRBJ2-1; TRBD2 aligns across 7 bases. The CDR3 has 11 residues. The J segment lost 9 bases and the V segment lost 7 bases, leaving 4 bases of the junction unmatched. CDR1 and CDR2 (germline): SGHRS, YFSETQ. The CDR3 protein is CASRGGTEQFF. CDR3 in DNA: TGCGCCAGCCGGGGAGGGACTGAGCAGTTCTTC.

J is TRBJ2-1 and V is TRBV7-9, with 9 bases fitting TRBD2. V lost 5 bases and J lost 5; bases outside the gene matches: 7. CDR3 length: 15 amino acids. From germline, CDR1 is SEHNR and CDR2 FQNEAQ (reference sequence). The CDR3 region has the DNA TGTGCCAGCAGCGTCAGCGGGGGGAATAACAATGAGCAGTTCTTC. Translating gives CASSVSGGNNNEQFF.

This chain links TRBV14 with TRBJ2-3; D remains ambiguous. Germline CDR1 SGHDN, CDR2 FVKESK. V shed 0 bases and J shed 2 bases, with 12 bases lying between them. The length of the CDR3 is 16 residues. Here the CDR3 DNA reads TGTGCCAGCAGCCAAGAGGCAGGAGCCCCCACAGATACGCAGTATTTT. It encodes CASSQEAGAPTDTQYF.

V gene TRBV6-1 combines with J gene TRBJ2-1; D remains unclear. CDR3 length: 10 amino acids. V gave up 6 bases and J gave up 7 bases, with 4 bases separating them. Germline V gene data show CDR1 as MNHNS and CDR2 as SASEGT. The CDR3 protein is CASRKNEQFF. The CDR3 nucleotides are TGTGCCAGCAGAAAGAATGAGCAGTTCTTC.

CDR3 DNA: TGCGCCAGCAGTGAGTCTGGCGGGAACTCCTACAATGAGCAGTTCTTC. It specifies CASSESGGNSYNEQFF. The J gene is TRBJ2-1, the V gene TRBV10-2; D possibly corresponds to TRBD2 (6 bases). This CDR3 has 16 amino acids. V was pared by 0 bases and J by 0 bases, with 9 bases between. Germline V gives CDR1 WSHSY, CDR2 SAAADI.

This clone was seen a single time. The chain recombines TRBV14 with TRBJ1-6; TRBD1 agrees at 8 bases. The CDR3 sequence is 17 residues long. CDR1 is SGHDN and CDR2 is FVKESK in the germline V gene. Losses at the gene ends were 0 bases for V and 5 bases for J; bases not matched to a gene: 6. The CDR3 loop is CASSQDGDRFDNSPLHF. Written as DNA, the CDR3 is TGTGCCAGCAGCCAAGATGGGGACAGGTTTGATAATTCACCCCTCCACTTT.

This chain joins TRBV6-1 and TRBJ1-1; 8 bases agree with TRBD1. Germline CDR1 reads MNHNS; CDR2 reads SASEGT. With V trimmed by 6 bases and J by 0 bases, 9 bases remained unmatched. The CDR3 runs 16 residues. CDR3 amino acids: CASSERDRRLNTEAFF. CDR3 DNA sequence: TGTGCCAGCAGCGAACGGGACAGGAGGTTGAACACTGAAGCTTTCTTT.

The chain uses TRBV6-6 and TRBJ1-1; a possible D gene is TRBD1 (6 bases). The CDR3 runs to 12 residues. The germline CDR1 and CDR2 sequences are MNHNY and SVGAGI (reference sequence). The V gene lost 10 bases and the J gene lost 3 bases, with 12 bases spanning the gap. The CDR3 sequence is CATEGGYTEAFF. CDR3 DNA: TGTGCCACCGAAGGGGGGTACACTGAAGCTTTCTTT.

V gene TRBV13 combines with J gene TRBJ2-7, with TRBD2 identical over 11 bases. The CDR3 has 15 residues. The trim removed 0 bases at V and 6 bases at J, leaving 4 bases unmatched. Germline loops: CDR1 PRHDT, CDR2 FYEKMQ (reference sequence). The CDR3 reads CASSLGISGRGEQYF. CDR3 nucleotide sequence: TGTGCCAGCAGCTTAGGAATTAGCGGGAGGGGCGAGCAGTACTTC.

The chain recombines TRBV29-1 with TRBJ2-1; unclear D gene. Deletions cut 5 bases from V and 7 bases from J, with 6 bases between. There are 10 residues in the CDR3. Germline V CDR1 and CDR2: SQVTM, ANQGSEA. CDR3 coding DNA: TGCAGCGTTCAGGCGAATGAGCAGTTCTTC. Its translation is CSVQANEQFF.

The chain recombines TRBV7-6 with TRBJ2-7, with D possibly TRBD2 on 5 matching bases. In germline, CDR1 is SGHVS, CDR2 FNYEAQ. The CDR3 is 13 residues long. V shed 1 base and J shed 3 bases, with 7 bases lying between them. This CDR3 is CASSLEADYEQYF. CDR3 nucleotide sequence: TGTGCCAGCAGCTTAGAAGCGGACTACGAGCAGTACTTC.

The chain has TRBV7-9 and TRBJ2-2; D is perhaps TRBD1 (7 bases). The CDR3 has 15 residues. With 5 bases removed from V and 4 bases from J, the gap between germline ends came to 14 bases. CDR1 SEHNR and CDR2 FQNEAQ come from the germline V gene (reference sequence). CDR3 bases: TGTGCCAGCAGCGGAGGGGGCGAAGGCACCGGGGAGCTGTTTTTT. This sequence encodes CASSGGGEGTGELFF.

The CDR3 loop reads CASSFWVNTDTQYF. The CDR3 DNA reads TGTGCCAGCAGCTTTTGGGTTAACACAGATACGCAGTATTTT. The chain links TRBV7-9 to TRBJ2-3; no clear D. Germline V gene data show CDR1 as SEHNR and CDR2 as FQNEAQ (reference sequence). V was clipped by 3 bases and J by 2 bases, with 9 bases between them. The CDR3 sequence is 14 residues long.

CDR3 nucleotides: TGTGCCAGCAGCTTAGACGGGAGGACCTACGAGCAGTACTTC. It yields the protein CASSLDGRTYEQYF. The chain uses TRBV7-3 and TRBJ2-7, with 7 nucleotides matching TRBD2. There are 14 residues in the CDR3. Germline-derived CDR1 and CDR2 are SGHTA and FQGTGA. Trimming at V came to 2 bases and at J to 2 bases, leaving 3 bases not matched to a gene.

In DNA, the CDR3 is TGTGCCAGCAGCTTACAGGGGTTCGTTGACACCGGGGAGCTGTTTTTT. Amino acids: CASSLQGFVDTGELFF. V and J are TRBV11-2 and TRBJ2-2; TRBD1 might be the D (6 bases). Germline V gene sequence: CDR1 SGHAT, CDR2 FQNNGV. CDR3 length: 16 amino acids. V lost 2 bases, J lost 3 bases, and 13 bases lay in between.

V usage is TRBV19 and J usage is TRBJ1-5; D uncertain. Between the trimmed V and J ends, which lost 7 bases and 6 bases, there was a span of 13 bases. The germline CDR1 and CDR2 sequences are LNHDA and SQIVND (reference sequence). The CDR3 length is 13 residues. This CDR3 is CASTNGVIQPQHF. The CDR3 DNA reads as TGTGCCAGTACCAATGGGGTTATTCAGCCCCAGCATTTT.

The chain couples TRBV28 to TRBJ1-2, with unresolved D. CDR3 size: 14 residues. The germline CDR1 and CDR2 sequences are MDHEN and SYDVKM. V lost 2 bases, J lost 1 base, and 8 bases lay in between. The CDR3 coding sequence is TGTGCCAGCAGTTTAGAGCTAGGTAACTATGGCTACACCTTC. Translated: CASSLELGNYGYTF.

V usage is TRBV5-5 and J usage is TRBJ2-7; D may match TRBD1 or TRBD2 (5 bases each). V was cut by 5 bases and J by 2 bases, with 14 bases left in between. This CDR3 contains 14 residues. The germline gives CDR1 SGHKS, CDR2 YYEKEE (reference sequence). In DNA form, the CDR3 reads TGTGCCAGCAGTTGGGACCGGCGGGCCTACGAGCAGTACTTC. It translates to CASSWDRRAYEQYF.

This chain joins TRBV15 and TRBJ1-5; possible D gene TRBD1, 5 bases. Germline V gene data show CDR1 as LNHNV and CDR2 as YYDKDF (reference sequence). Trimming shortened V by 0 bases and J by 5 bases, and 8 bases separated the two germline ends. The CDR3 sequence is 14 residues long. The CDR3 DNA reads TGTGCCACCAGCAGAGATTTGGGGGATCAGCCCCAGCATTTT. This gives the protein CATSRDLGDQPQHF.

The chain is built from TRBV6-4 and TRBJ2-2; 11 bases align to TRBD2. Germline CDR1 MRHNA, CDR2 SNTAGT. The CDR3 has 15 amino acids. With 3 bases clipped from V and 7 bases from J, the junction kept 4 bases outside the gene matches. The CDR3 is CASSELAGVVGELFF. CDR3 bases: TGTGCCAGCAGTGAACTAGCGGGAGTCGTCGGGGAGCTGTTTTTT.

This clone was observed once. This chain connects TRBV30 to TRBJ1-1, with unresolved D. The CDR3 length is 15 residues. Trimming stripped 3 bases from V and 2 bases from J, with 16 bases between. The germline V gene encodes CDR1 GTSNPN and CDR2 SVGIG (reference sequence). CDR3 DNA: TGTGCCTGGAGGGGTAAGTCAGTCGGAAACACTGAAGCTTTCTTT. It translates to CAWRGKSVGNTEAFF.

The chain carries TRBV30 and TRBJ1-2; D remains ambiguous. Germline V lookup: CDR1 GTSNPN, CDR2 SVGIG (reference sequence). This CDR3 has 15 amino acids. Deletions cut 0 bases from V and 4 bases from J, with 15 bases between. In DNA form, the CDR3 reads TGTGCCTGGAGTGTACTCCGGGGAAATCGCTATGGCTACACCTTC. It translates to CAWSVLRGNRYGYTF.